This record looks at one TCR beta chain sequence and its context. Deep-level running was used for the assay. Sequencing used immunoSEQ multiplex PCR; TCRdb keeps in-frame clones, though not all of them. Of hundreds of thousands of clones in the sample, 90% to 96% were seen once. The data derive from a study of shared clonotypes between healthy human individuals. Germline CDR1 reads SGHTA; CDR2 reads FQGNSA. Trimming took 1 base from V and 1 from J, leaving 11 bases between them. The CDR3 has 16 amino acids. The chain combines TRBV7-2 with TRBJ1-5; D is perhaps TRBD1 (5 bases). This clonotype was obtained from a young woman in good health. Material: naive CD4+ T cells sorted from blood. Subset indicated: CD45RA+ positively selected. CDR3 residues: CASSLVGGRSNQPQHF. The CDR3 DNA follows: TGTGCCAGCAGCTTAGTGGGGGGGAGAAGCAATCAGCCCCAGCATTTT.